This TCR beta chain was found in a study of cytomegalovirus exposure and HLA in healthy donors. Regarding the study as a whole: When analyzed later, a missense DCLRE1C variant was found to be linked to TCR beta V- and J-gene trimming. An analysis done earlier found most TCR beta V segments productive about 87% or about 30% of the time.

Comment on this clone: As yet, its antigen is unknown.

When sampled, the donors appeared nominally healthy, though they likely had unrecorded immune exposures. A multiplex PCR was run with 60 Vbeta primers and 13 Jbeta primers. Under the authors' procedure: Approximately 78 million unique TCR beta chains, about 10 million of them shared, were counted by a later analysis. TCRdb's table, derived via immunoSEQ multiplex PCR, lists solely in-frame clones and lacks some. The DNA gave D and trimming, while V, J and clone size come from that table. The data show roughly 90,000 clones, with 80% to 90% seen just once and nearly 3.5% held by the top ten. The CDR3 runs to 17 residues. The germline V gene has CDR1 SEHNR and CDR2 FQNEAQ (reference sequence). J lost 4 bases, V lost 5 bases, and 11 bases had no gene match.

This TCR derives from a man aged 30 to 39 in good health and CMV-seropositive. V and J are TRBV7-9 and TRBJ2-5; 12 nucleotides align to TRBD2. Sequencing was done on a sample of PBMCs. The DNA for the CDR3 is TGTGCCAGCAGCCTACTTTCGACTAGCGGGGGACTAGAGACCCAGTACTTC. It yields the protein CASSLLSTSGGLETQYF.